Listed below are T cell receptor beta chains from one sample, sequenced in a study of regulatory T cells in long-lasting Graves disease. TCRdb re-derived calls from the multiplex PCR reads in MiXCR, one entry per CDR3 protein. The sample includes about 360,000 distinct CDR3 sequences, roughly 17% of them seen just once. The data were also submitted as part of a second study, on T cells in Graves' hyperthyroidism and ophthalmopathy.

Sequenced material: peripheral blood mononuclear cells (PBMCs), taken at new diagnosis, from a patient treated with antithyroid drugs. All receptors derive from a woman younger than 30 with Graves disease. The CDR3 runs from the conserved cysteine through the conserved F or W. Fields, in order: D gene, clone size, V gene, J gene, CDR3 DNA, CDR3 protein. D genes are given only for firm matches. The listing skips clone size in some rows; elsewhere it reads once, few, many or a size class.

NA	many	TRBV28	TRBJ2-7	TGTGCCAGCAGTTTACGGCTAGGGGGGAATAAGCGGTACGAGCAGTACTTC	CASSLRLGGNKRYEQYF
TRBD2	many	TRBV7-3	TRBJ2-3	TGTGCCAGCAGCTTAAGGGCTAGCGGGAGTGTCCCAGATACGCAGTATTTT	CASSLRASGSVPDTQYF
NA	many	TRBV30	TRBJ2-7	TGTGCCTGGAGTGTAGGCCAGGGCTACGAGCAGTACTTC	CAWSVGQGYEQYF
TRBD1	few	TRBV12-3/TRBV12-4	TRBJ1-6	TGTGCCAGCAGGTACCGGGACAGTTCACCCCTCCACTTT	CASRYRDSSPLHF
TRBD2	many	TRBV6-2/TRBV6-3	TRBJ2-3	TGTGCCATCGGACTAGCGGGGCACACAGATACGCAGTATTTT	CAIGLAGHTDTQYF
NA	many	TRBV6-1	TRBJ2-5	TGTGCCAGCGGAACTAGTCGTGGGGAGACCCAGTACTTC	CASGTSRGETQYF
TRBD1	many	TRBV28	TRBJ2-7	TGTGCCAGCAGTCCCCTGAAGGGACAGGGGAGCTTC	CASSPLKGQGSF
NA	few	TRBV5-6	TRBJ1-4	TGTGCCAGCAGCTTACCGGGGGCTAATGAAAAACTGTTTTTT	CASSLPGANEKLFF
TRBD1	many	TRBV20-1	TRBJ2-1	TGCAGTGCTAGAGATTATCCCCGGACAGGGGGCTTCTACAATGAGCAGTTCTTC	CSARDYPRTGGFYNEQFF
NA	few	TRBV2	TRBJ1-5	TGTGCCAGCAGTGTTTTCCCAGGGGCGGCTCAGCCCCAGCATTTT	CASSVFPGAAQPQHF
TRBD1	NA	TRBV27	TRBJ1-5	TGTGCCAGCAGGAGAGGGGGCCAGCCCCAGCATTTT	CASRRGGQPQHF
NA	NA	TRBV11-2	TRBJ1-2	TGTGCCAGCAGCTCATGGGCAGCCTCTAACTATGGCTACACCTTC	CASSSWAASNYGYTF
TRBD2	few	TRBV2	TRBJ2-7	TGTGCCAGCAGTGAAGGTTGGGGGGGGGTCGGCGAGCAGTACTTC	CASSEGWGGVGEQYF
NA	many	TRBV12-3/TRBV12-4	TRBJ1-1	TGTGCCAGCAGTTTTCGGGTGAACACTGAAGCTTTCTTT	CASSFRVNTEAFF
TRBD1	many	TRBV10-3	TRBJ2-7	TGTGCCATGCGCCGGGACAGGGCCTACGAGCAGTACTTC	CAMRRDRAYEQYF
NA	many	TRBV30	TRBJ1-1	TGTGCCTGGAGCGTTAGGGGGACCACTGAAGCTTTCTTT	CAWSVRGTTEAFF
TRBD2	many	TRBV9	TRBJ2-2	TGTGCCAGCAGCGAGGGACTAGCGCTTTTCACCGGGGAGCTGTTTTTT	CASSEGLALFTGELFF
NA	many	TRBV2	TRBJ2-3	TGTGCCAGCAGGAATATCCCGGGGGGCGGGGGAGATACGCAGTATTTT	CASRNIPGGGGDTQYF
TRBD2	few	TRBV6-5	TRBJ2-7	TGTGCCAGCAGTTACTCGTCAAGCGGGAGAATCTACGAGCAGTACTTC	CASSYSSSGRIYEQYF
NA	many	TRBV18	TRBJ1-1	TGTGCCAGCTCACCCAACGGGGGGACCAACACTGAAGCTTTCTTT	CASSPNGGTNTEAFF
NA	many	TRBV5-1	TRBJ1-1	TGCGCCAGCAGCATGGTGACAGGGAACACTGAAGCTTTCTTT	CASSMVTGNTEAFF
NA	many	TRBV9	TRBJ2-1	TGTGCCAGCAGCCTCTCGACAGTGGGCAATGAGCAGTTCTTC	CASSLSTVGNEQFF
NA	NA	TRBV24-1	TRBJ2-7	TGTGCCACCAGTGATAATAGCGCCAGCTCCTACGAGCAGTACTTC	CATSDNSASSYEQYF
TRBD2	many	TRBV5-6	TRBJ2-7	TGTGCCAGCAGCTTTTCGACTAGCGGGGAGCAGTACTTC	CASSFSTSGEQYF
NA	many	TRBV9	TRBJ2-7	TGTGCCAGCAGCCTAGGGGGGGAGAGCTCCTACGAGCAGTACTTC	CASSLGGESSYEQYF
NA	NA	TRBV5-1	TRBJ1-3	TGCGCCAGCAGCTCCCAGAGACAACCTGGAAACACCATATATTTT	CASSSQRQPGNTIYF
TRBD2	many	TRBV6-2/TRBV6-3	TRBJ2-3	TGTGCCAGCAGTCCACGGTCACCGGGACTAGCGGGAGGGCCAGCAGATACGCAGTATTTT	CASSPRSPGLAGGPADTQYF
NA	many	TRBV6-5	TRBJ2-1	TGTGCCAGCAGGTACAACCGGGACCGGGGTGATGAGCAGTTCTTC	CASRYNRDRGDEQFF
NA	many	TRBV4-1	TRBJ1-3	TGCGCCAGCAGCCCTAACACAGCTGGAAACACCATATATTTT	CASSPNTAGNTIYF
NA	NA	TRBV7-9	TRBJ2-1	TGTGCCAGCAGCCCTCCCGTCTCGGGGGTTTACAATGAGCAGTTCTTC	CASSPPVSGVYNEQFF
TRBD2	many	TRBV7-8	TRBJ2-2	TGTGCCAGCAGCCCTCGACTAGCGGGAGGGGTCGGGGAGCTGTTTTTT	CASSPRLAGGVGELFF
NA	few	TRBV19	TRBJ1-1	TGTGCCAGTAGTATGGGTCAGGGTCGAGCTTTCTTT	CASSMGQGRAFF
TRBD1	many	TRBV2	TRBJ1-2	TGTGCCAGCAGTGAAACCCGACCCGCAGGGGGGAATGGCTACACCTTC	CASSETRPAGGNGYTF
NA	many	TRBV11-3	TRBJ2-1	TGTGCCAGCAGCTTAGACGCGGGGACCTCCTACAATGAGCAGTTCTTC	CASSLDAGTSYNEQFF
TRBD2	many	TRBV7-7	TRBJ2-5	TGTGCTAGCAGCTTAGCGCCGGGACTAGCGGGGGAGACCCAGTACTTC	CASSLAPGLAGETQYF
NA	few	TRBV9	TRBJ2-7	TGTGCCAGCAGCGCTACAGGGAGCTCCTACGAGCAGTACTTC	CASSATGSSYEQYF
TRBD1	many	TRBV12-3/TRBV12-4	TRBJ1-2	TGTGCCAGCAGTCACAGGGGGCAAGTCTATGGCTACACCTTC	CASSHRGQVYGYTF
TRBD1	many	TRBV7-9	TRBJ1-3	TGTGCCAGCAGTACAGACAGGGCCTCTGGAAACACCATATATTTT	CASSTDRASGNTIYF
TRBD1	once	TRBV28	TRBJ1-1	TGTGCCAGCAGTTATGGACAGGGGGCCGGGACTGAAGCTTTCTTT	CASSYGQGAGTEAFF
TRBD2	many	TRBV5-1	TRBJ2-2	TGCGCCAGCAGCTTGGAGCGGGGAGACACCGGGGAGCTGTTTTTT	CASSLERGDTGELFF
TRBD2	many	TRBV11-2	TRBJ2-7	TGTGCCAGCAGCCTTAGCGGGGAACGCGAGCAGTACTTC	CASSLSGEREQYF
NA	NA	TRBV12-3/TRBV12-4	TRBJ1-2	TGTGCCAGCAGCCGCAGGGGCTGGGGCTATGGCTACACCTTC	CASSRRGWGYGYTF
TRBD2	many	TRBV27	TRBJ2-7	TGTGCCAGCAGTTTATCCCTAGCGGGGGGTTATGAGCAGTACTTC	CASSLSLAGGYEQYF
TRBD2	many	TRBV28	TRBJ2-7	TGTGCCAGCAGTTTTTTTGTGGGAGGGGAAGGGAGCGAGCAGTACTTC	CASSFFVGGEGSEQYF
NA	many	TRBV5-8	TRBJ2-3	TGTGCCAGCAGCCAACTAGTTCCCACAGATACGCAGTATTTT	CASSQLVPTDTQYF